A single sample is the source of the 25 T cell receptor beta chains below, sequenced in a study of radiotherapy plus CTLA-4 blockade in lung cancer. Method: immunoSEQ multiplex PCR; TCRdb's copy keeps in-frame clones and lacks some. This table holds roughly 57,000 clones, about 80% found once. The specimen was peripheral blood, collected from a patient treated with radiotherapy plus ipilimumab. These receptors were obtained from a human donor with non-small cell lung cancer whose response to radiotherapy plus ipilimumab could not be evaluated.

In DNA form, the CDR3 reads TGCGCCAGCAGCTTCGGTTGGGAGAGGATTAACTATGGCTACACCTTC. It yields the protein CASSFGWERINYGYTF. This chain connects TRBV5-1 to TRBJ1-2, with no clear D. Trimming took off 2 bases at V and 1 base at J, with 15 bases between the two ends. The germline gives CDR1 SGHRS, CDR2 YFSETQ. This CDR3 is built from 16 residues.

The rearrangement links TRBV4-1 to TRBJ1-3; D is undetermined. Trimming cost V 1 base and J 3 bases, with 10 bases left between them. The CDR3 runs to 15 residues. Germline CDR1 MGHRA, CDR2 YSYEKL. CDR3 sequence (DNA): TGCGCCAGCAGCCAAGTGGGCGCAGGTGGAAACACCATATATTTT. Protein: CASSQVGAGGNTIYF.

V gene TRBV5-4 combines with J gene TRBJ2-5; 13 bases fit TRBD2. The CDR3 length is 15 residues. CDR1 is SGHNT, CDR2 YYREEE, per germline (reference sequence). The V gene end was trimmed by 3 bases and the J gene end by 5 bases; junction bases not matched to a gene: 4. In DNA form, the CDR3 reads TGTGCCAGCAGCTGGGGACTAGCGGGGAGGGAGACCCAGTACTTC. It is translated as CASSWGLAGRETQYF.

This chain uses TRBV18 with TRBJ2-2; D call uncertain. The CDR3 length is 14 residues. Between the trimmed V and J ends, which lost 0 bases and 5 bases, there was a span of 7 bases. CDR1 and CDR2 (germline): KGHSH, LQKENI. The CDR3 reads CASSPPFPTGELFF. The CDR3 DNA reads TGTGCCAGCTCACCACCGTTTCCGACCGGGGAGCTGTTTTTT.

This clone has only a few counts. This chain links TRBV10-3 with TRBJ1-2; tentative D call: TRBD1 (6 bases). This CDR3 is 14 amino acids long. Germline V CDR1 and CDR2: ENHRY, SYGVKD. V was cut by 4 bases and J by 2 bases, with 11 bases left in between. CDR3 DNA sequence: TGTGCCATCAGTGGCAGGGGATCCAACTATGGCTACACCTTC. Translating it yields CAISGRGSNYGYTF.

This clone was observed once. The CDR3 DNA is TGTGCCAGCAGCAAAACCGGGACTAGCGATTCAGAGACCCAGTACTTC. Protein sequence: CASSKTGTSDSETQYF. The V and J genes are TRBV6-4 and TRBJ2-5; 10 bases line up with TRBD2. Per germline, CDR1 MRHNA and CDR2 SNTAGT. This CDR3 region has 16 residues. Trimming took 6 bases from V and 4 from J; bases not matched to a gene: 11.

The chain links TRBV28 to TRBJ2-1, with 8 bases identical to TRBD2. V was clipped by 8 bases and J by 10 bases; unmatched bases: 16. Germline lookup yields CDR1 MDHEN and CDR2 SYDVKM. The CDR3 extends over 15 amino acids. CDR3 sequence reads: CASGPTVEREREQFF. The CDR3, as DNA: TGTGCCAGCGGCCCGACTGTCGAGCGGGAGAGGGAGCAGTTCTTC. The entire variable domain, with the rest obtained from reference TRBV28 and TRBJ2-1, is as follows: DVKVTQSSRYLVKRTGEKVFLECVQDMDHENMFWYRQDPGLGLRLIYFSYDVKMKEKGDIPEGYSVSREKKERFSLILESASTNQTSMYLCASGPTVEREREQFFGPGTRLTVL.

The chain carries TRBV7-2 and TRBJ2-7, with 11 bases fitting TRBD2. Germline V gene sequence: CDR1 SGHTA, CDR2 FQGNSA. CDR3 length: 15 amino acids. V lost 5 bases to trimming and J lost 7 bases; unmatched junction nucleotides: 10. CDR3 loop: CASSPGASGRQEQYF. The CDR3 DNA reads TGTGCCAGCAGCCCCGGGGCTAGCGGGAGGCAAGAGCAGTACTTC. The complete variable domain, with remaining parts taken from reference TRBV7-2 and TRBJ2-7, reads GAGVSQSPSNKVTEKGKDVELRCDPISGHTALYWYRQSLGQGLEFLIYFQGNSAPDKSGLPSDRFSAERTGGSVSTLTIQRTQQEDSAVYLCASSPGASGRQEQYFGPGTRLTVT.

This clone was seen once. CDR3 sequence reads: CASRRDRVGEQYF. CDR3 nucleotide sequence: TGTGCCAGCAGGCGGGACAGGGTTGGCGAGCAGTACTTC. This chain links TRBV27 with TRBJ2-7, with 9 bases lining up with TRBD1. The CDR3 extends over 13 amino acids. V lost 6 bases, J lost 6 bases, and 6 bases stayed unmatched. Germline CDR1 and CDR2: MNHEY and SMNVEV (reference sequence).

J is TRBJ2-3 and V is TRBV27, with D tentatively TRBD1 (5 bases). There are 15 residues in the CDR3. V shed 5 bases and J shed 1 base, with 13 bases lying between them. Germline V gene lookup returns CDR1 MNHEY and CDR2 SMNVEV (reference sequence). CDR3 sequence: CASSPNRHGTDTQYF. For the CDR3, the DNA is TGTGCCAGCAGTCCCAACAGGCATGGCACAGATACGCAGTATTTT.

The rearrangement uses TRBV5-4 and TRBJ1-2, with 9 bases matching TRBD1. Germline-derived CDR1 and CDR2 are SGHNT and YYREEE (reference sequence). V shed 4 bases and J 2 bases; nucleotides not matched to a gene: 9. This CDR3 region has 16 residues. The DNA of the CDR3 is TGTGCCAGCAGCCTCAAACAGGGGGCGGACAACTATGGCTACACCTTC. Protein sequence: CASSLKQGADNYGYTF.

The V and J genes are TRBV5-1 and TRBJ2-1, with TRBD2 matching over 9 bases. The CDR3 contains 15 residues. The germline CDR1 and CDR2 sequences are SGHRS and YFSETQ. The V and J ends lost 4 bases and 8 bases, in that order; junction bases with no gene match: 10. DNA for the CDR3: TGCGCCAGCAGCGTTAGCGGGGGTGGGCTCGATGAGCAGTTCTTC. This gives the protein CASSVSGGGLDEQFF.

This clone was seen only a few times. This chain links TRBV5-4 with TRBJ2-3; TRBD1 is a possible D gene (6 bases). CDR1 is SGHNT and CDR2 is YYREEE in the germline V gene (reference sequence). The CDR3 is 16 residues long. V shed 3 bases and J shed 6 bases, with 20 bases lying between them. CDR3 amino acids: CASSWGRGIGSDTQYF. CDR3 bases: TGTGCCAGCAGCTGGGGGCGAGGGATAGGTTCCGATACGCAGTATTTT.

CDR3 DNA sequence: TGTGCCAGCACTTGGGGCAGCTCAGTAATTGAAAAACTGTTTTTT. Its protein is CASTWGSSVIEKLFF. V gene TRBV2 combines with J gene TRBJ1-4, with a tentative D call TRBD1 (5 bases). The CDR3 has 15 amino acids. The germline V and J ends were trimmed by 7 bases and 7 bases, with 19 bases remaining between them. Germline values: CDR1 SNHLY, CDR2 FYNNEI.

Judged by abundance, this clone is medium-sized (0.01 to 0.1%). This sample includes further DNA sequences coding for the same CDR3. The chain combines TRBV5-1 with TRBJ1-4; 7 bases are a match to TRBD1. CDR1 SGHRS and CDR2 YFSETQ come from the germline V gene. The ends lost 4 bases at V and 2 bases at J; junction bases unmatched: 5. The CDR3 extends over 15 amino acids. CDR3 region: CASSLTGVTNEKLFF. The CDR3 nucleotides read TGCGCCAGCAGCCTAACAGGGGTCACTAATGAAAAACTGTTTTTT.

The chain uses TRBV30 and TRBJ2-3; 7 positions agree with TRBD2. The V gene end was trimmed by 4 bases and the J gene end by 4 bases; junction bases not matched to a gene: 5. Germline V CDR1 and CDR2: GTSNPN, SVGIG (reference sequence). CDR3 length: 13 amino acids. In DNA, the CDR3 is TGTGCCTGGAAGTCTAGCGGACCAGATACGCAGTATTTT. Amino acids: CAWKSSGPDTQYF.

This clone was picked up a small number of times. The chain carries TRBV29-1 and TRBJ1-1, with a possible D match to TRBD1 (5 bases). V gave up 5 bases and J gave up 5 bases, with 15 bases separating them. The germline V gene has CDR1 SQVTM and CDR2 ANQGSEA. The CDR3 is 13 residues long. DNA for the CDR3: TGCAGCGTTTATGGGCAGGGATCAACTGAAGCTTTCTTT. It translates to CSVYGQGSTEAFF.

This clone was seen a single time. The chain links TRBV7-2 to TRBJ1-4, with a weak D call TRBD1 (6 bases). CDR3 length: 14 amino acids. CDR1 and CDR2 from the germline V gene are SGHTA and FQGNSA. V was trimmed by 4 bases and J by 5 bases, leaving 11 bases between them. The CDR3 loop is CASSSRDTNEKLFF. The CDR3 region has the DNA TGTGCCAGCAGCTCCCGGGACACCAATGAAAAACTGTTTTTT.

The V call is TRBV5-5, the J call TRBJ2-5; a weak D match, TRBD1 (6 bases). The V gene lost 4 bases and the J gene lost 4 bases, with 17 bases spanning the gap. The CDR3 runs 15 residues. Germline CDR1 and CDR2: SGHKS and YYEKEE (reference sequence). The DNA of the CDR3 is TGTGCCAGCAGCCCCCGGGACACGGGCGGAGAGACCCAGTACTTC. Residues: CASSPRDTGGETQYF.

Regarding this clone: The junction departs from germline at one end; a sequencing error may be responsible. The gene calls are TRBV6-5 and TRBJ1-1; D possibly corresponds to TRBD1 (5 bases). Germline V gene data show CDR1 as MNHEY and CDR2 as SVGAGI. The CDR3 is made up of 13 amino acids. The CDR3 sequence is CASSYSSGTKGLF. The DNA of the CDR3 is TGTGCCAGCAGTTACTCCTCCGGGACTAAGGGTCTCTTT.

The genes are TRBV7-9 and TRBJ1-5, with D possibly matching TRBD1 (5 bases). V was cut by 2 bases and J by 4 bases, with 6 bases left in between. The CDR3 is made up of 13 amino acids. Per germline, CDR1 SEHNR and CDR2 FQNEAQ (reference sequence). This chain's CDR3 is CASSLKGNQPQHF. The DNA for the CDR3 is TGTGCCAGCAGCTTAAAGGGGAATCAGCCCCAGCATTTT.

V usage is TRBV6-5 and J usage is TRBJ2-7, with a tentative D call TRBD2 (6 bases). Germline CDR1 MNHEY, CDR2 SVGAGI. This CDR3 has 16 residues. V lost 4 bases and J lost 3, with 19 bases in between. This chain's CDR3 is CASSSHRARRDYEQYF. The CDR3, as DNA: TGTGCCAGCAGTTCCCATAGGGCCAGGAGGGACTACGAGCAGTACTTC.

For this clone: This sample also contains other DNA sequences that code for the same CDR3. The chain recombines TRBV27 with TRBJ1-2, with TRBD1 matching over 10 bases. V dropped 5 bases and J dropped 5; count of bases not matched to a gene: 2. CDR1 and CDR2 from the germline V gene are MNHEY and SMNVEV (reference sequence). The CDR3 spans 13 residues. The chain's CDR3 is CASSMDRGYGYTF. CDR3 DNA sequence: TGTGCCAGCAGTATGGACAGGGGGTATGGCTACACCTTC.

CDR3 sequence: CASSPPPDRYASPGYTF. CDR3 nucleotide sequence: TGTGCCAGCAGTCCCCCCCCCGACAGATATGCATCTCCCGGCTACACCTTC. This rearrangement joins TRBV9 to TRBJ1-2; perhaps TRBD1 as D (5 bases). With 5 bases removed from V and 8 bases from J, the gap between germline ends came to 28 bases. There are 17 residues in the CDR3. The germline CDR1 and CDR2 sequences are SGDLS and YYNGEE.

V gene TRBV4-2 combines with J gene TRBJ2-1; 10 nucleotides line up with TRBD1. V was pared by 1 base and J by 4 bases, with 1 base of the junction left unmatched. This CDR3 is built from 15 residues. Germline V gene lookup returns CDR1 LGHNA and CDR2 YNFKEQ. In DNA, the CDR3 is TGTGCCAGCAGCCAAGGGGACAGGGGATACAATGAGCAGTTCTTC. Translated: CASSQGDRGYNEQFF.